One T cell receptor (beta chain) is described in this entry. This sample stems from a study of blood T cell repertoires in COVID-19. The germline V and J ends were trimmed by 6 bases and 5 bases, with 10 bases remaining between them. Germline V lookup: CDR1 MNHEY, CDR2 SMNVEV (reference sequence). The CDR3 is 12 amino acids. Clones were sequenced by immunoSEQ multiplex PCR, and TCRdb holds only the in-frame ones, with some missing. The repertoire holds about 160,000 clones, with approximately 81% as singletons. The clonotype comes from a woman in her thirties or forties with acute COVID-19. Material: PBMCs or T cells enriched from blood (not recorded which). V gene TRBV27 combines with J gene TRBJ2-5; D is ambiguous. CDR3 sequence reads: CASSNSWETQYF. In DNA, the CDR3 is TGTGCCAGCAGCAACAGTTGGGAGACCCAGTACTTC.